The clone carrying this T cell receptor (beta chain) was found a few times. After extraction with the RNeasy kit, 0.5 to 1 ug of the RNA was reverse transcribed using random hexamers. The TCR beta CDR3 was amplified by immunoSEQ multiplex PCR across 54 Vbeta, 13 Jbeta. TCRdb re-called the immunoSEQ multiplex PCR reads through MiXCR, storing one row per CDR3 protein. The sample records approximately 220,000 distinct CDR3 sequences, more than 85% being singletons. The data are from a study of CD8 T cells in Susac syndrome. The study sequenced TCR beta in blood CD8+ and CD4+ T cells. Control patients had untreated stable or active relapsing-remitting multiple sclerosis by revised McDonald criteria. Negative isolation was used for CD8+ and CD4+ T cells, and FACS enrichment was applied to TEMRA cells. V was cut by 4 bases and J by 4 bases, with 13 bases left in between. Germline loops: CDR1 MNHEY, CDR2 SMNVEV (reference sequence). The CDR3 has 14 amino acids.

The TCR comes from a human donor with multiple sclerosis. The specimen sequenced was CD4+ T cells from PBMCs. The chain combines TRBV27 with TRBJ2-5; D is unresolved. This CDR3 is CASSYSTGGETQYF. The DNA for the CDR3 is TGTGCCAGCAGTTACTCGACGGGTGGAGAGACCCAGTACTTC.